This T cell receptor beta chain came from a study of CD8+CD57+ T cells in acquired aplastic anemia. About the research overall: Average DNA yield from sorted CD4+ and CD8+ cells was about 3 ug.

Of note for this clonotype: Antigen specificity is unknown.

Germline CDR1 reads LNHNV; CDR2 reads YYDKDF (reference sequence). V lost 0 bases and J 6 bases, leaving 15 bases between the germline ends. This CDR3 comprises 16 residues. The study profiled TCR beta VDJ and CDR3 using genomic DNA as template. TCRdb re-analysed the reads in MiXCR, keeping a single row per CDR3 protein. The sample holds under 75,000 distinct CDR3 sequences; 54% are singletons and the top ten take about 9%. Study observations and caveats: Significant differences in CD8+ Simpson's diversity were not observed between patients and controls. A set of some 28 CD8+ CDR3 sequences was shared between patients and controls, and these sequences appeared highly expressed in patients.

The chain joins TRBV15 to TRBJ1-5; D is perhaps TRBD1 (6 bases). Source material: sorted CD4+, CD8+, or CD8+CD57+ T cells (not recorded which) from PBMCs. This clonotype was obtained from a human donor in good health, serving as a control. The CDR3 spells CATSRDPTGAGQPQHF. Written as DNA, the CDR3 is TGTGCCACCAGCAGAGATCCGACGGGGGCAGGTCAGCCCCAGCATTTT.